The rows below give T cell receptor beta chains drawn from one sample of a study of blood T cells in healthy people across ages. TCRdb recomputed calls from the 5' RACE reads with MiXCR, one row per CDR3 protein. This repertoire shows some 690,000 distinct CDR3 sequences, about 20% found once; its top ten account for around 22%. The material sequenced was blood. The receptors were gathered from a man in his 70s in good health. Both conserved end residues are part of each CDR3. D genes are given only for firm matches. Rows may omit the clone size; those that give it use once, few, many or a size class.

v_call: TRBV25-1
clone_size: .
d_call: TRBD2
j_call: TRBJ2-1
cdr3_aa: CASSEFVAGGDNEQFF
cdr3_nt: TGTGCCAGCAGTGAATTCGTAGCGGGAGGGGACAATGAGCAGTTCTTC

v_call: TRBV5-1
clone_size: few
d_call: .
j_call: TRBJ2-2
cdr3_aa: CASTYTGELFF
cdr3_nt: TGCGCCAGCACCTACACCGGGGAGCTGTTTTTT

v_call: TRBV5-1
clone_size: few
d_call: TRBD2
j_call: TRBJ2-5
cdr3_aa: CASSWTRASETQYF
cdr3_nt: TGCGCCAGCAGCTGGACTAGAGCCTCGGAGACCCAGTACTTC

v_call: TRBV11-2
clone_size: few
d_call: .
j_call: TRBJ1-5
cdr3_aa: CASSFGMGGQPQHF
cdr3_nt: TGTGCCAGCAGCTTCGGTATGGGCGGTCAGCCCCAGCATTTT

v_call: TRBV6-1
clone_size: .
d_call: TRBD1
j_call: TRBJ2-5
cdr3_aa: CATYPGHTGAETQYF
cdr3_nt: TGTGCCACCTATCCTGGCCATACAGGGGCCGAGACCCAGTACTTC

v_call: TRBV2
clone_size: few
d_call: .
j_call: TRBJ2-3
cdr3_aa: CASSERWYPSTDTQYF
cdr3_nt: TGTGCCAGCAGTGAGAGGTGGTATCCTAGCACAGATACGCAGTATTTT

v_call: TRBV29-1
clone_size: many
d_call: TRBD2
j_call: TRBJ2-3
cdr3_aa: CSVSQAGGGTQYF
cdr3_nt: TGCAGCGTTTCCCAGGCTGGGGGGGGTACGCAGTATTTT

v_call: TRBV6-5
clone_size: few
d_call: .
j_call: TRBJ2-3
cdr3_aa: CASSSRAKDTQYF
cdr3_nt: TGTGCCAGCAGTTCCAGAGCGAAAGATACGCAGTATTTT

v_call: TRBV28
clone_size: .
d_call: .
j_call: TRBJ2-1
cdr3_aa: CASRFVRGWGEQFF
cdr3_nt: TGTGCCAGCAGATTTGTGCGGGGCTGGGGTGAGCAGTTCTTC

v_call: TRBV20-1
clone_size: many
d_call: TRBD1
j_call: TRBJ2-3
cdr3_aa: CSAREGDRDTDTQYF
cdr3_nt: TGCAGTGCTAGAGAGGGGGACAGAGACACAGATACGCAGTATTTT

v_call: TRBV20-1
clone_size: many
d_call: .
j_call: TRBJ1-2
cdr3_aa: CSATGYGYTF
cdr3_nt: TGCAGTGCAACAGGGTATGGCTACACCTTC

v_call: TRBV20-1
clone_size: .
d_call: .
j_call: TRBJ2-2
cdr3_aa: CSAVGPRVGTGELFF
cdr3_nt: TGCAGTGCTGTGGGGCCCAGGGTAGGCACCGGGGAGCTGTTTTTT

v_call: TRBV5-1
clone_size: many
d_call: .
j_call: TRBJ2-1
cdr3_aa: CASSLDREQFF
cdr3_nt: TGCGCCAGCAGCTTAGACCGAGAGCAGTTCTTC

v_call: TRBV5-1
clone_size: few
d_call: TRBD2
j_call: TRBJ2-1
cdr3_aa: CASRVGLAGQAEQFF
cdr3_nt: TGCGCCAGCAGGGTTGGACTAGCGGGGCAGGCTGAGCAGTTCTTC

v_call: TRBV3-1
clone_size: .
d_call: TRBD1
j_call: TRBJ1-3
cdr3_aa: CASSQPGTVPGNTIYF
cdr3_nt: TGTGCCAGCAGCCAACCCGGGACAGTACCGGGAAACACCATATATTTT

v_call: TRBV3-1
clone_size: .
d_call: .
j_call: TRBJ2-5
cdr3_aa: CASSQDNSVGETQYF
cdr3_nt: TGTGCCAGCAGCCAAGATAATTCAGTAGGCGAGACCCAGTACTTC

v_call: TRBV4-1
clone_size: .
d_call: .
j_call: TRBJ2-7
cdr3_aa: CASSQDLGEAYEQYF
cdr3_nt: TGCGCCAGCAGCCAAGATCTTGGGGAAGCCTACGAGCAGTACTTC